Shown below are 25 T cell receptor beta chains from a single sample sequenced in a study of tumor-infiltrating lymphocytes in primary liver carcinoma. It was unsorted whole blood that yielded blood RNA, and germline DNA was also extracted. TCR beta cDNA came from roughly 550 ng total RNA, primed with a constant-region primer. Sequencing libraries for TCR beta derived from three nested multiplex PCR rounds that used slightly modified ARM-PCR. TRBV1-TRBV30 forward primers paired with a C-beta reverse primer were used in the first two PCR rounds, which ran about 11 cycles each. TCRdb fed the multiplex PCR reads into MiXCR, producing one record per CDR3 protein. The repertoire holds approximately 330,000 distinct CDR3 sequences, with less than 75% as singletons. The sample consisted of peripheral blood. These receptors all stem from a man aged 35 to 55 with primary liver carcinoma and hepatitis B virus infection.

For this clonotype: One end of the junction is discordant with germline, which a read error may explain. The gene calls are TRBV11-2 and TRBJ2-5; D is perhaps TRBD2 (6 bases). Germline V lookup: CDR1 SGHAT, CDR2 FQNNGV. This CDR3 comprises 15 residues. CDR3 coding DNA: TGTGCCAGCACCCCGTCGGAGGGAGAAGCAAAGACCCAGTATTTC. It is translated as CASTPSEGEAKTQYF.

This clonotype was detected only a few times. The genes are TRBV12-3 or TRBV12-4 and TRBJ1-1, with D perhaps matching TRBD1 (6 bases). CDR3 length: 14 residues. The V end lost 1 base, the J end lost 5 bases, and 11 bases lay between the germline ends. The CDR3 bases are TGTGCCAGCAGTTTAGTGGGGGCGGAAACTGAAGCTTTCTTT. Protein: CASSLVGAETEAFF.

This rearrangement joins TRBV5-5 to TRBJ2-7; a weak D match, TRBD2 (6 bases). CDR1 and CDR2 from the germline V gene are SGHKS and YYEKEE (reference sequence). This CDR3 comprises 14 residues. The V and J ends lost 4 bases and 3 bases respectively, with 14 bases between them. CDR3 bases: TGTGCCAGCAGCACCGGGAGAGGGAGCTACGAGCAGTACTTC. Translation: CASSTGRGSYEQYF.

This clonotype was seen only once. The CDR3 end shows no conserved phenylalanine or tryptophan, and so a read error is likely. No DNA is shown, since the ends of the CDR3 on it are uncertain; the CDR3 is the one TCRdb lists. This chain links TRBV11-3 with TRBJ2-4. Both ends counted, the CDR3 spans 15 residues. Germline V CDR1 and CDR2: SGHNT, YENEEA. CDR3 sequence: CVSSLGIRAKNIQYI.

A note on this clonotype: A read error may explain this, as a much larger clone is one base away. The V call is TRBV6-1, the J call TRBJ2-7; D tentatively fits TRBD1 or TRBD2 (5 bases each). CDR3 length: 14 amino acids. Germline V gene data show CDR1 as MNHNS and CDR2 as SASEGT. CDR3 sequence (DNA): TGTGCCAGCAGTGAGTGGGACGGCCCCTACGGGCAGTACTTC. Residues: CASSEWDGPYGQYF.

This clonotype was recorded at least ten times. The rearrangement links TRBV6-6 to TRBJ2-1, with D tentatively TRBD1 or TRBD2 (5 bases each). The V end was cut by 6 bases, the J end by 4 bases, with 10 bases between. CDR1 and CDR2 from the germline V gene are MNHNY and SVGAGI (reference sequence). This CDR3 is 13 amino acids long. As DNA, the CDR3 is TGTGCCAGCAGGAGGGGTGTTTACAATGAGCAGTTCTTC. Protein product: CASRRGVYNEQFF.

As to this clonotype: Its ends do not fully match the called genes, so a read error is possible. The chain carries TRBV11-2 and TRBJ2-1, with TRBD2 matching 9 bases. The CDR3 covers 16 residues. Germline values: CDR1 SGHAT, CDR2 FQNNGV. The CDR3 nucleotides are TGTGCCAGCAGCACGCTAGCGGGAAGCTCTTACAATGAGCGGTTCTTC. Translated, it gives CASSTLAGSSYNERFF.

This clonotype was seen only a few times. Given a much more abundant clone one base away, this may be a read error. The J gene is TRBJ2-1, the V gene TRBV6-6, with D possibly TRBD1 on 6 matching bases. The CDR3 spans 13 residues. CDR1 MNHNY and CDR2 SVGAGI come from the germline V gene (reference sequence). Here the CDR3 DNA reads TGTGTCAGCAGTTACGGTTTGGGGGCTGAGCAGTTCTTC. Residues: CVSSYGLGAEQFF.

On this clonotype: The CDR3 carries no conserved terminal phenylalanine or tryptophan, so it likely arises from a read error. The rearrangement joins TRBV4-3 to TRBJ2-1, with D tentatively TRBD2 (5 bases). The CDR3 spans 15 residues. The germline V gene has CDR1 LGHNA and CDR2 YSLEER. CDR3 sequence reads: CASSYQGSSYTEQFS. The DNA for the CDR3 is TGCGCCAGCAGTTACCAAGGGAGCTCCTACACTGAGCAGTTCTCC.

About this clonotype itself: At one of its ends the junction is not consistent with the germline gene, which may arise from a read error. This chain connects TRBV11-2 to TRBJ1-4; 8 nucleotides align to TRBD1. The CDR3 has 15 amino acids. Germline lookup yields CDR1 SGHAT and CDR2 FQNNGV. CDR3 region: CAGSLDRGAGEKLFF. The CDR3 nucleotides read TGTGCCGGCAGCTTAGACAGGGGTGCGGGTGAAAAACTGTTTTTT.

This clonotype has at least ten counts. The chain carries TRBV10-3 and TRBJ2-5; TRBD1 might be the D (6 bases). This CDR3 region has 15 residues. CDR1 and CDR2 (germline): ENHRY, SYGVKD. The V and J ends lost 5 bases and 2 bases respectively, with 15 bases between them. The CDR3 region is CAISSLRGPQETQYF. CDR3 nucleotide sequence: TGTGCCATCAGTTCCCTCAGGGGCCCTCAAGAGACCCAGTACTTC.

About this clonotype itself: This could be a read error, since a much larger clone is one nucleotide away. It is likely a read error, because the conserved phenylalanine at the end of the CDR3 is missing. The chain employs TRBV5-6 and TRBJ1-2; 8 bases are shared with TRBD1. Trimming took 0 bases from V and 2 from J; bases not matched to a gene: 0. This CDR3 region has 14 residues. Germline-derived CDR1 and CDR2 are SGHDT and YYEEEE. The CDR3 reads CASSLDRGNYGYTI. The CDR3 nucleotides are TGTGCCAGCAGCTTGGACAGGGGGAACTATGGCTACACCATC.

Comment on this clonotype: The junction does not match germline at one end; this may be a read error. The rearrangement uses TRBV11-2 and TRBJ1-1; TRBD1 is a possible D gene (6 bases). This CDR3 spans 14 amino acids. The V gene's germline CDR1 is SGHAT and CDR2 FQNNGV. CDR3 DNA sequence: TGTGCCAGCAGGGACATAGGGGGGAACACTGAAGTTTTCTTT. Encoded protein: CASRDIGGNTEVFF.

This clonotype was recorded only once. A much larger clone differs from this one at a single base, so this may be a read error. This chain joins TRBV4-2 and TRBJ2-3; no clear D. This CDR3 region has 12 residues. The germline gives CDR1 LGHNA, CDR2 YNFKEQ. The CDR3 nucleotides read TGTGCCACCAGCCAACGGCACAGTACGCAGTATTTT. It codes for CATSQRHSTQYF.

Many counts were recorded for this clonotype. The chain links TRBV7-3 to TRBJ2-2; TRBD1 might be the D (5 bases). The CDR3 consists of 14 residues. The V gene lost 2 bases and the J gene lost 7 bases, with 11 bases spanning the gap. Germline assignment: CDR1 SGHTA and CDR2 FQGTGA. The CDR3: CASSLYQGSGELFF. CDR3 nucleotide sequence: TGTGCCAGCAGCTTATACCAGGGAAGCGGGGAGCTGTTTTTT.

In this sample, this clonotype turned up once. A junction boundary mismatches the germline segment, possibly from a read error. The V and J genes are TRBV6-6 and TRBJ2-7; tentatively, D is TRBD1 or TRBD2 (6 bases each). This CDR3 is built from 16 residues. Germline CDR1 MNHNY, CDR2 SVGAGI (reference sequence). The CDR3 is CASRWGAGKSSYEQYF. The CDR3 DNA follows: TGTGCCAGCAGATGGGGGGCAGGAAAGAGCTCCTACGAACAGTACTTC.

This clonotype has ten or more counts. V and J are TRBV6-2 or TRBV6-3 and TRBJ2-2; 10 nucleotides line up with TRBD1. This CDR3 comprises 16 residues. Germline CDR1 and CDR2: MNHEY and SVGEGT. The J segment lost 4 bases and the V segment lost 4 bases, leaving 6 bases of the junction unmatched. CDR3 amino acids: CASSSPGQGFTGELFF. Here the CDR3 DNA reads TGTGCCAGCAGTTCTCCGGGACAGGGGTTCACCGGGGAGCTGTTTTTT.

The sample holds one count of this clonotype. The genes are TRBV6-6 and TRBJ2-3, with D perhaps TRBD1 (6 bases). Germline values: CDR1 MNHNY, CDR2 SVGAGI (reference sequence). Trimming shortened V by 4 bases and J by 2 bases, and 16 bases separated the two germline ends. The CDR3 loop spans 16 amino acids. CDR3 amino acids: CASSCLDRLYTDTQYF. The CDR3, as DNA: TGTGCCAGCAGTTGCCTAGACAGGCTATACACAGATACGCAGTATTTT.

Concerning this clonotype: One end of the junction does not line up with germline, which may come from a read error. The rearrangement joins TRBV4-1 to TRBJ1-4; a weak D match, TRBD1 (5 bases). The CDR3 covers 19 residues. Germline V gene sequence: CDR1 MGHRA, CDR2 YSYEKL. CDR3 sequence reads: CASSQARRGELTTNERLFF. In DNA form, the CDR3 reads TGCGCCAGCAGCCAAGCCCGGAGGGGTGAGCTGACAACTAATGAAAGACTGTTTTTT.

As concerns this clonotype: One end of the junction varies from germline; a read error may be responsible. The chain employs TRBV11-2 and TRBJ2-5; 8 nucleotides line up with TRBD2. This CDR3 comprises 15 residues. Germline CDR1 and CDR2: SGHAT and FQNNGV. DNA of the CDR3: TGTGCCAGCAGCCTAACTAGCGGCACTCAAGATACCCAGTACTTC. Translation gives CASSLTSGTQDTQYF.

About this clonotype itself: A clone one base away is much larger, so this may be a read error. The chain combines TRBV4-2 with TRBJ2-5; the match to TRBD1 covers 7 bases. Unmatched junction bases numbered 5, after V lost 5 bases and J lost 5 bases. This CDR3 has 13 residues. Germline lookup yields CDR1 LGHNA and CDR2 YNFKEQ. The CDR3 DNA sequence: TGTGCCAGCAGCGACAGGGTGGGTGAGACCCAGTACTTC. As protein: CASSDRVGETQYF.

As regards this clonotype: The junction and the germline gene differ at one end; a read error may be behind it. This chain links TRBV28 with TRBJ2-5, with 10 bases aligning to TRBD2. The length of the CDR3 is 14 residues. Germline CDR1 MDHEN, CDR2 SYDVKM. CDR3 bases: TGTGCCTGCAGCAATGGACTAGCGGAAGAGACCCAGTACTTC. Amino acid sequence: CACSNGLAEETQYF.

V and J are TRBV28 and TRBJ2-3; TRBD2 matches 7 bases. This CDR3 spans 15 amino acids. Germline loops: CDR1 MDHEN, CDR2 SYDVKM. V was clipped by 7 bases and J by 2 bases; unmatched bases: 9. CDR3 DNA sequence: TGTGCCAGCAACGCCCCCAGCGGGATCACAGATACGCAGTATTTT. It specifies CASNAPSGITDTQYF.

A note on this clonotype: A much larger clone is a single base away; this may be a read error. CDR3 nucleotides: TGCGCCAGGAGCGCGGGGGACCGCACAGCGGATACGCAGTATTTT. This translates into CARSAGDRTADTQYF. The J gene is TRBJ2-3, the V gene TRBV5-1; the match to TRBD2 covers 7 bases. V shed 8 bases, J shed 6 bases, and the junction held 15 bases outside the gene matches. The CDR3 runs 15 residues. CDR1 SGHRS and CDR2 YFSETQ come from the germline V gene.

Worth noting for this clonotype: The CDR3 ends on some other residue instead of the conserved phenylalanine or tryptophan, so this is likely a read error. The chain joins TRBV11-2 to TRBJ2-6; no firm D call. This CDR3 is built from 14 residues. Germline CDR1 is SGHAT and CDR2 is FQNNGV. Trimming pared 8 bases from V and 0 bases from J, leaving 8 bases between. The CDR3 loop reads CASASSSGANVLTL. For the CDR3, the DNA is TGTGCCAGCGCGTCCTCCTCTGGGGCCAACGTCCTGACTCTC.